Detailed here is one TCR beta chain. The source of the sample is a study of blood T cell repertoires in COVID-19. The wider study: Acute-phase and convalescent COVID-19 samples originated in the United States, Italy and Spain. T cells, B-cell-depleted T cells, or PBMCs supplied cDNA or gDNA.

V shed 0 bases and J 9 bases; nucleotides not matched to a gene: 7. Germline V CDR1 and CDR2: LNHNV, YYDKDF (reference sequence). The CDR3 loop spans 15 amino acids. The authors' processing: Amplified reference gene primers provided the basis for estimating nucleated cell counts. Repertoires were generated with immunoSEQ multiplex PCR, while TCRdb's copy carries only in-frame clones and drops some. The V and J calls and clone size are taken from that table; D and trimming were inferred from the DNA. The sample lists roughly 170,000 clones; around 80% were seen once. The sequenced material came from peripheral blood. The sequence was obtained from a human donor in a cohort sampled during active COVID-19. The rearrangement uses TRBV15 and TRBJ2-1; TRBD2 agrees at 8 bases. For the CDR3, the DNA is TGTGCCACCAGCAGAGACCCGCGGGGGGTCGGTGAGCAGTTCTTC. As protein: CATSRDPRGVGEQFF. The complete variable domain, with remaining parts taken from reference TRBV15 and TRBJ2-1, reads DAMVIQNPRYQVTQFGKPVTLSCSQTLNHNVMYWYQQKSSQAPKLLFHYYDKDFNNEADTPDNFQSRRPNTSFCFLDIRSPGLGDTAMYLCATSRDPRGVGEQFFGPGTRLTVL.